The 17 T cell receptor beta chains below come from one sample, sequenced in a study of blood T cell repertoires in COVID-19. Only in-frame clones appear in the TCRdb table, and some are missing; sequencing was by immunoSEQ multiplex PCR. The sample yields about 280,000 clones, roughly 86% seen once. The source material was peripheral blood. These TCRs come from a woman in her 30s who had recovered from COVID-19.

The chain has TRBV6-5 and TRBJ2-1, with D perhaps TRBD2 (6 bases). This CDR3 has 13 residues. From germline, CDR1 is MNHEY and CDR2 SVGAGI. Trimming shortened V by 8 bases and J by 3 bases, and 11 bases separated the two germline ends. Written as DNA, the CDR3 is TGTGCCAGCTCTGGCGGGAACTACAATGAGCAGTTCTTC. Translated: CASSGGNYNEQFF.

V gene TRBV5-1 combines with J gene TRBJ2-2; TRBD2 agrees at 12 bases. The trim removed 3 bases at V and 9 bases at J, leaving 6 bases unmatched. Germline V gives CDR1 SGHRS, CDR2 YFSETQ. The CDR3 extends over 15 amino acids. CDR3 bases: TGCGCCAGCAGCTCCCCTAGCGGGGGGGCCCGGGAGCTGTTTTTT. This sequence encodes CASSSPSGGARELFF.

The chain combines TRBV10-3 with TRBJ1-4; D might be TRBD1 (5 bases). Trimming took 3 bases from V and 8 from J, leaving 7 bases between them. CDR3 length equals 12 residues. Germline V gene lookup returns CDR1 ENHRY and CDR2 SYGVKD. The CDR3 is CAISDDREKLFF. DNA for the CDR3: TGTGCCATCAGTGACGACAGAGAAAAACTGTTTTTT.

The chain employs TRBV25-1 and TRBJ1-5; perhaps TRBD1 as D (6 bases). Germline CDR1 is MGHDK and CDR2 is SYGVNS. V dropped 6 bases and J dropped 3 bases, with 12 bases sitting between them. CDR3 length: 14 residues. The CDR3 region is CASSTTGSNQPQHF. In DNA form, the CDR3 reads TGTGCCAGCAGCACCACAGGGTCCAATCAGCCCCAGCATTTT. The variable domain in full, with the rest retrieved from reference TRBV25-1 and TRBJ1-5, is EADIYQTPRYLVIGTGKKITLECSQTMGHDKMYWYQQDPGMELHLIHYSYGVNSTEKGDLSSESTVSRIRTEHFPLTLESARPSHTSQYLCASSTTGSNQPQHFGDGTRLSIL.

This sequence joins TRBV5-5 and TRBJ2-2; TRBD2 is a possible D gene (5 bases). CDR3 length: 15 amino acids. The germline gives CDR1 SGHKS, CDR2 YYEKEE (reference sequence). V lost 1 base to trimming and J lost 3 bases, with 10 bases between them. Here the CDR3 reads CASSLRNSDTGELFF. The CDR3 nucleotides are TGTGCCAGCAGCTTGAGGAATAGCGACACCGGGGAGCTGTTTTTT.

The chain couples TRBV5-1 to TRBJ2-2; D ambiguous. In germline, CDR1 is SGHRS, CDR2 YFSETQ. The CDR3 consists of 11 residues. Between the trimmed V and J ends, which lost 3 bases and 10 bases, there was a span of 7 bases. The CDR3 sequence is CASSSLEELFF. CDR3 nucleotide sequence: TGCGCCAGCAGCTCCCTAGAGGAGCTGTTTTTT.

The rearrangement joins TRBV9 to TRBJ2-3; D call uncertain. CDR3 length: 17 residues. Germline CDR1 and CDR2: SGDLS and YYNGEE. Trimming took 7 bases from V and 0 from J, leaving 21 bases between them. The CDR3 here is CASGYGEASISTDTQYF. The CDR3 coding sequence is TGTGCCAGCGGTTACGGCGAGGCCTCGATTAGCACAGATACGCAGTATTTT.

The chain recombines TRBV7-2 with TRBJ2-4; D remains ambiguous. With 5 bases removed from V and 7 bases from J, the gap between germline ends came to 12 bases. The CDR3 has 13 residues. Germline V gene lookup returns CDR1 SGHTA and CDR2 FQGNSA. CDR3 bases: TGTGCCAGCAGCCCAAGACCCGGGAACATTCAGTACTTC. This translates into CASSPRPGNIQYF.

The chain recombines TRBV28 with TRBJ1-4; maybe TRBD1 (5 bases). This CDR3 is 13 amino acids long. V lost 8 bases and J lost 4, with 11 bases in between. Germline V gene lookup returns CDR1 MDHEN and CDR2 SYDVKM. CDR3 sequence reads: CASGAVDNEKLFF. The CDR3 coding sequence is TGTGCCAGCGGGGCGGTCGATAATGAAAAACTGTTTTTT.

This clone occurred once. The gene calls are TRBV24-1 and TRBJ2-4; D is perhaps TRBD1 (5 bases). Germline CDR1 KGHDR, CDR2 SFDVKD. This CDR3 has 13 residues. Deletions cut 5 bases from V and 4 bases from J, with 8 bases between. The CDR3 DNA follows: TGTGCCACCAGTGTTGACAGTAAAAACATTCAGTACTTC. Translation: CATSVDSKNIQYF.

This chain uses TRBV20-1 with TRBJ2-7; D is unresolved. V shed 6 bases and J shed 4 bases, with 10 bases lying between them. Looked up from germline, CDR1 is DFQATT and CDR2 is SNEGSKA (reference sequence). The CDR3 is 11 residues long. For the CDR3, the DNA is TGCAGTGCCGATCCGCGGTACGAGCAGTACTTC. This encodes CSADPRYEQYF.

CDR3 sequence (DNA): TGTGCCACCAGTGACCCGGGACAGGGCACAGATACGCAGTATTTT. Residues: CATSDPGQGTDTQYF. The rearrangement joins TRBV24-1 to TRBJ2-3, with 8 nucleotides matching TRBD1. Trimming took 4 bases from V and 1 from J; bases not matched to a gene: 3. The germline gives CDR1 KGHDR, CDR2 SFDVKD. The CDR3 contains 15 residues.

The rearrangement links TRBV28 to TRBJ2-7; 11 bases are shared with TRBD2. The germline gives CDR1 MDHEN, CDR2 SYDVKM. The CDR3 covers 13 residues. Germline trimming cut 6 bases from V and 4 bases from J; bases unmatched to any gene: 2. The DNA of the CDR3 is TGTGCCAGCAGAAGGACTAGCGGGTACGAGCAGTACTTC. This translates into CASRRTSGYEQYF.

This rearrangement joins TRBV4-1 to TRBJ2-7; no firm D call. The germline V gene encodes CDR1 MGHRA and CDR2 YSYEKL. There are 13 residues in the CDR3. V was trimmed by 1 base and J by 6 bases, leaving 10 bases between them. The CDR3 nucleotides read TGCGCCAGCAGCCAAGGTGTTAGGAGCGAGCAGTACTTC. Protein product: CASSQGVRSEQYF.

The chain has TRBV10-1 and TRBJ2-2; D gene uncertain. V was clipped by 5 bases and J by 7 bases, with 8 bases between them. Germline CDR1 is WNHNN and CDR2 is SYGVQD (reference sequence). This CDR3 spans 12 amino acids. CDR3 region: CASSNSHGELFF. The CDR3 nucleotides are TGCGCCAGCAGTAACAGCCACGGGGAGCTGTTTTTT.

The chain recombines TRBV9 with TRBJ2-5; 10 bases line up with TRBD1. The CDR3 spans 16 residues. Germline V gene data show CDR1 as SGDLS and CDR2 as YYNGEE. Trimming took 0 bases from V and 5 from J; bases not matched to a gene: 7. CDR3 protein: CASSVGPGQGLETQYF. The CDR3 DNA reads TGTGCCAGCAGCGTAGGTCCGGGACAGGGGTTGGAGACCCAGTACTTC.

J is TRBJ2-7 and V is TRBV4-2; 14 positions agree with TRBD2. The CDR3 consists of 15 residues. V lost 5 bases to trimming and J lost 12 bases; unmatched junction nucleotides: 12. Germline-derived CDR1 and CDR2 are LGHNA and YNFKEQ. CDR3 sequence (DNA): TGTGCCAGCAGCAACCGACCGGGACTAGCGGGAGCTCTGTACTTC. Translated, it gives CASSNRPGLAGALYF.